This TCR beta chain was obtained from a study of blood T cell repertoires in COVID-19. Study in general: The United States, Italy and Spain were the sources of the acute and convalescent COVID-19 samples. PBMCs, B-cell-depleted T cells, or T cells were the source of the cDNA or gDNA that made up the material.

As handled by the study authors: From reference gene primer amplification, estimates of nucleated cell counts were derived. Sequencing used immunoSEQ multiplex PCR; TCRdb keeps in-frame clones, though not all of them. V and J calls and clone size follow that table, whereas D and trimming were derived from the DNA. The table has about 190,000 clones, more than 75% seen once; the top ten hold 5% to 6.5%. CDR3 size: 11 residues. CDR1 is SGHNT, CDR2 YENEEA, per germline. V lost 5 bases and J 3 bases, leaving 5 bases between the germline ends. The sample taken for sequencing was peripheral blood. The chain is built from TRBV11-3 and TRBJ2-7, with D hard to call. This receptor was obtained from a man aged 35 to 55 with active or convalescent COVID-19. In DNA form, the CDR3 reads TGTGCCAGCAGCATCAGCTACGAGCAGTACTTC. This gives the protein CASSISYEQYF.